This T cell receptor beta chain was obtained from a study of CD8+ T cells in alopecia areata. Whole-study context: Patients in the treated group were given tofacitinib by mouth, 5 to 10 mg twice a day.

cDNA serving as the sequencing template came from extracted, reverse transcribed RNA. Clones were sequenced by immunoSEQ multiplex PCR, and TCRdb holds only the in-frame ones, with some missing. The sample includes approximately 210,000 clones, roughly three fifths of them seen just once. Treatment given: oral pan-JAK inhibitor, 5-10 mg twice daily. This specimen was CD4+ T cells sorted from blood, taken at week 4, from a patient treated with tofacitinib. The clonotype was recovered from a human donor with alopecia areata.

The CDR3 loop is CASSRTRGTDTQYF. CDR3 DNA sequence: TGTGCCAGCAGCCGAACGCGGGGCACAGATACGCAGTATTTT. V is TRBV7-3 and J is TRBJ2-3, with D perhaps TRBD2 (5 bases). Germline lookup yields CDR1 SGHTA and CDR2 FQGTGA. Trimming left V 5 bases short and J 1 base short, with 10 bases between. The CDR3 is 14 residues long.